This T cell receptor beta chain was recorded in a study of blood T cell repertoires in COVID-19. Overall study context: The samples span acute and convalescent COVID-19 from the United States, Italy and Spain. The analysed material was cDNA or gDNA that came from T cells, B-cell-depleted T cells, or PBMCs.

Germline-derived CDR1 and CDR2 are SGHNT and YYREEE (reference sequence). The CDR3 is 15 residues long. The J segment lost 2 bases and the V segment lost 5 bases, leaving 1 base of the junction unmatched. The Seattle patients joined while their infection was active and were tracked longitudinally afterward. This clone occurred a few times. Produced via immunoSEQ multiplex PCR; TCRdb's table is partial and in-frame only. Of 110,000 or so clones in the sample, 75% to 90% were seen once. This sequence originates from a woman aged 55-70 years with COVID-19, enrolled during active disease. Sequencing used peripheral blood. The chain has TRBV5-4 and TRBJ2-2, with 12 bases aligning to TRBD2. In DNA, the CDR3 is TGTGCCAGCAGACTAGCGGGGGGTAACACCGGGGAGCTGTTTTTT. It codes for CASRLAGGNTGELFF.